The clone carrying this TCR beta chain came up once. The antigen remains undetermined. Germline values: CDR1 MGHRA, CDR2 YSYEKL. This CDR3 is built from 17 residues. V lost 1 base, J lost 5 bases, and 20 bases lay in between. The sample belongs to a study of human CD4 T cells and Enterobacteriaceae. Findings of the study overall: Ex vivo, broadly cross-reactive clonotypes appeared more expanded than specific ones.

Ex vivo total memory CD4+ samples were deeply sequenced, detecting one cell in 200,000. Profiled with immunoSEQ multiplex PCR; TCRdb holds only in-frame clones, not every one. The sample consists of 27,000 or so clones, just under 85% of them appearing once. All CD4+ cells other than CD45RA+CCR7+CD95- naive cells were sorted as memory, over 95% pure. CD4+ T cells and monocytes were enriched with CD4 and CD14 microbeads. Source material: memory CD4+ T cells from blood. The clonotype originates from a human donor in good health. V gene TRBV4-1 combines with J gene TRBJ2-5; weak D call: TRBD1 (6 bases). CDR3 in amino acids: CASSQARTVPQDETQYF. In nucleotides, the CDR3 is TGCGCCAGCAGCCAAGCCCGGACAGTACCCCAGGATGAGACCCAGTACTTC.